A selection of T cell receptor beta chains follows, all from one sample in a study of T cells in localized non-small cell lung cancer. Repertoires were generated with immunoSEQ multiplex PCR, while TCRdb's copy carries only in-frame clones and drops some. The sample shows 40,000 to 60,000 clones, around nine tenths of them seen only once. The material sequenced was PBMCs, taken before any cancer treatment. These TCRs come from a female donor with stage II lung adenocarcinoma. Both conserved end residues are part of each CDR3. The D gene is left open where the match is weak. Not all rows give a size; the values are once, few, many and, for expanded clones, a class.

CDR3 DNA	CDR3 protein	clone size	J gene	D gene	V gene
TGTGCCAGCAGCTTAGTTTGGACAGATACGCAGTATTTT	CASSLVWTDTQYF	-	TRBJ2-3	-	TRBV11-2
TGCGCCAGCATGCGGGGAGACTCCTACGAGCAGTACTTC	CASMRGDSYEQYF	-	TRBJ2-7	-	TRBV5-1
TGTGCCAGCAGTACCGACAGGGGCAATCAGCCCCAGCATTTT	CASSTDRGNQPQHF	-	TRBJ1-5	TRBD1	TRBV2
TGTGCCAGCAGCTCCGGGGCGTCGAGCTCCTACGAGCAGTACTTC	CASSSGASSSYEQYF	-	TRBJ2-7	-	TRBV11-2
TGTGCCACCATATCACGGGAACCTAATGAAAAACTGTTTTTT	CATISREPNEKLFF	-	TRBJ1-4	-	TRBV19
TGCGCCAGCAGCCAAGAGAGGGGACGTAATCAGCCCCAGCATTTT	CASSQERGRNQPQHF	-	TRBJ1-5	-	TRBV4-1
TGTGCCAGCAGCTTAAACCCTACGAAGGAGCGGTGGCGCACAGATACGCAGTATTTT	CASSLNPTKERWRTDTQYF	-	TRBJ2-3	-	TRBV7-2
TGCACCAGCACCCGTTTGATGAACACTGAAGCTTTCTTT	CTSTRLMNTEAFF	-	TRBJ1-1	-	TRBV1
TGTGCCTGGAGTGTTGGCGGGGGGTGGAATGAGCAGTTCTTC	CAWSVGGGWNEQFF	-	TRBJ2-1	TRBD2	TRBV30
TGTGCCAGCGATGGGGGTCGGACAGGGAGGAATGAAAAACTGTTTTTT	CASDGGRTGRNEKLFF	-	TRBJ1-4	TRBD1	TRBV2
TGTGCCAGCAGCTTAGGCCCGGAGACCCAGTACTTC	CASSLGPETQYF	-	TRBJ2-5	-	TRBV11-2
TGTGCCAGCAGCCGACAATTGGAAGAGACCCAGTACTTC	CASSRQLEETQYF	once	TRBJ2-5	-	TRBV5-4
TGTGCCACCAGCAGAGATGGGACTGAAGCTTTCTTT	CATSRDGTEAFF	few	TRBJ1-1	-	TRBV15
TGTGCCAGCCACTCTGGGGGATTGAATGAAGCTTTCTTT	CASHSGGLNEAFF	-	TRBJ1-1	-	TRBV18
TGTGCCAGTAGTTTAGACAGCCAGGGCAATGAGCAGTTCTTC	CASSLDSQGNEQFF	-	TRBJ2-1	-	TRBV19
TGCAGCGTTGATTGGCTAGCGGGTCCACCTAAGGGGGCAGATACGCAGTATTTT	CSVDWLAGPPKGADTQYF	few	TRBJ2-3	TRBD2	TRBV29-1
TGTGCCAGCAGCTTAGGGACAGGGCTTCCCTACGAGCAGTACTTC	CASSLGTGLPYEQYF	once	TRBJ2-7	TRBD1	TRBV7-3
TGTGCCAGCAGTGGCCTCCAGGGGACAGATACGCAGTATTTT	CASSGLQGTDTQYF	-	TRBJ2-3	-	TRBV6-1
TGTGCCAGCAGCTTGTACGCAGGCGAAACTCATTCACCCCTCCACTTT	CASSLYAGETHSPLHF	-	TRBJ1-6	-	TRBV5-6
TGCGCCAGCAGCTTGGAGGTAAATCAGCCCCAGCATTTT	CASSLEVNQPQHF	-	TRBJ1-5	-	TRBV5-1
TGTGCCAGCAGCTTTGTCTCTGGAAACACCATATATTTT	CASSFVSGNTIYF	-	TRBJ1-3	-	TRBV7-9
TGTGCCAGCTCACCACCGGGACTAGCGGGGGGTGGCTACAATGAGCAGTTCTTC	CASSPPGLAGGGYNEQFF	-	TRBJ2-1	TRBD2	TRBV18
TGTGCCAGCAGCCAATCGAGGGAAAGTCCTAACTATGGCTACACCTTC	CASSQSRESPNYGYTF	-	TRBJ1-2	-	TRBV16
TGTGCCAGCAGTATGCCGGCTGAAGTGTATTTT	CASSMPAEVYF	few	TRBJ1-3	-	TRBV11-2
TGTGCCAGCAGTGAATTGGGGGGGTCCTATGGCTACACCTTC	CASSELGGSYGYTF	-	TRBJ1-2	-	TRBV6-1
TGTGCCAGCAGCTTAACTGCGGCAGGGAACACTGAAGCTTTCTTT	CASSLTAAGNTEAFF	few	TRBJ1-1	-	TRBV7-3
TGTGCCAGTAGTATATGGGGACAGAACACCGGGGAGCTGTTTTTT	CASSIWGQNTGELFF	-	TRBJ2-2	-	TRBV19
TGTGCCAGTAGTGGGGCGGTGGGCGAGCAGTACTTC	CASSGAVGEQYF	-	TRBJ2-7	-	TRBV19
TGTGCCAGCAGCCTGGGGACTAACTATGGCTACACCTTC	CASSLGTNYGYTF	-	TRBJ1-2	-	TRBV6-5
TGTGCCAGCCGTGGACTTAGCCAGCCCCAGCATTTT	CASRGLSQPQHF	few	TRBJ1-5	-	TRBV2
TGTGCCAGCGGATCCCACATGAACACTGAAGCTTTCTTT	CASGSHMNTEAFF	few	TRBJ1-1	-	TRBV2
TGTGCCAGTAGCCCTAGCGGGGTCGGCGAGCAGTACTTC	CASSPSGVGEQYF	-	TRBJ2-7	TRBD2	TRBV19